This TCR beta chain was captured in a study of control samples from healthy donors and cancer patients. The assay was immunoSEQ multiplex PCR, and TCRdb's table has in-frame clones only and misses some. Seen here are around 30,000 clones, approximately 95% observed once, and the top ten hold less than 8.5%. The CDR3 extends over 11 amino acids. The V gene lost 4 bases and the J gene lost 1 base, with 1 base spanning the gap. Germline V gives CDR1 MNHEY, CDR2 SVGAGI. Material: blood. The gene calls are TRBV6-5 and TRBJ1-1; D ambiguous. The clonotype originates from a man aged 55-75 years in good health. The CDR3 spells CASSWNTEAFF. Here the CDR3 DNA reads TGTGCCAGCAGTTGGAACACTGAAGCTTTCTTT.